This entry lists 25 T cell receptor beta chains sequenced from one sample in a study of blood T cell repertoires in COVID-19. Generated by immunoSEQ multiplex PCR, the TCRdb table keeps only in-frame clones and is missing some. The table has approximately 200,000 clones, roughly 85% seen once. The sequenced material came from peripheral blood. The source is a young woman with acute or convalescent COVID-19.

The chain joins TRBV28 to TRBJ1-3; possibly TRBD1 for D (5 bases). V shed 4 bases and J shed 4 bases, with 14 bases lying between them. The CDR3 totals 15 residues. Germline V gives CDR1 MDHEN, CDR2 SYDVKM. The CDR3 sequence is CASSSGGGAGNTIYF. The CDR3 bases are TGTGCCAGCAGTTCGGGCGGTGGGGCAGGAAACACCATATATTTT. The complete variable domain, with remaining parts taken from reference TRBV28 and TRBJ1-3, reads DVKVTQSSRYLVKRTGEKVFLECVQDMDHENMFWYRQDPGLGLRLIYFSYDVKMKEKGDIPEGYSVSREKKERFSLILESASTNQTSMYLCASSSGGGAGNTIYFGEGSWLTVV.

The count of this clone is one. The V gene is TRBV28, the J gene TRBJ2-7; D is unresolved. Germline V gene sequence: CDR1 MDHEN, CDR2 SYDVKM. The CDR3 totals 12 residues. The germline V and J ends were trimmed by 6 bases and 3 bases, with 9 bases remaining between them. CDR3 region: CASSGVYYEQYF. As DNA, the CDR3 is TGTGCCAGCAGCGGAGTTTACTACGAGCAGTACTTC.

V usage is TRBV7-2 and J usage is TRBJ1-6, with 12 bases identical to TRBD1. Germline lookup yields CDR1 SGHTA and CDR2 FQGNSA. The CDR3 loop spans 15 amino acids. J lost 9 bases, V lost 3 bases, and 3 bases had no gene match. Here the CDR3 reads CASSLGTGGASPLHF. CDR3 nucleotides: TGTGCCAGCAGCTTGGGGACAGGGGGCGCTTCACCCCTCCACTTT.

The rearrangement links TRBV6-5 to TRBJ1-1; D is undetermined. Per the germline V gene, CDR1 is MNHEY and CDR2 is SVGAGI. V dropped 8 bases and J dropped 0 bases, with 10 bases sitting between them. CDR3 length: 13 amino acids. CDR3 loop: CASAGYLNTEAFF. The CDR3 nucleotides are TGTGCCAGCGCAGGATACTTGAACACTGAAGCTTTCTTT.

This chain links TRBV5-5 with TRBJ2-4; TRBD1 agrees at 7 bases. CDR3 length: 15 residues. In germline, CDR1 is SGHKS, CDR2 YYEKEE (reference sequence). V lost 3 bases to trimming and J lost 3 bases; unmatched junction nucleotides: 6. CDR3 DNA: TGTGCCAGCAGCTACGAGACAGGGATCAAAAACATTCAGTACTTC. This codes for CASSYETGIKNIQYF.

CDR3 sequence: CAIGGREFSPLHF. CDR3 coding DNA: TGTGCCATCGGGGGCAGGGAATTTTCACCCCTCCACTTT. The gene calls are TRBV10-3 and TRBJ1-6; D may be TRBD1 (6 bases). Germline CDR1 ENHRY, CDR2 SYGVKD. Trimming took off 8 bases at V and 9 bases at J, with 14 bases between the two ends. The CDR3 spans 13 residues.

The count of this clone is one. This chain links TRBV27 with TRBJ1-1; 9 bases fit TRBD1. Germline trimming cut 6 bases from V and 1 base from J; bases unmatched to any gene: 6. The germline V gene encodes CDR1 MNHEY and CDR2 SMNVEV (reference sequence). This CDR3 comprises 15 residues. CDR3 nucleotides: TGTGCCAGCAGAAAGGACAGGGGCGAGAACACTGAAGCTTTCTTT. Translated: CASRKDRGENTEAFF.

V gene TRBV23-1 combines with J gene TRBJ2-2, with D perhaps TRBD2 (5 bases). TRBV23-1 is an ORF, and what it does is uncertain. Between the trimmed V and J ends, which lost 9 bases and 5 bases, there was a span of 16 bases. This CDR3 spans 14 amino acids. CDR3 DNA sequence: TGCGCCAGAGGAAAGCGGTCCCGGACCGGGGAGCTGTTTTTT. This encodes CARGKRSRTGELFF.

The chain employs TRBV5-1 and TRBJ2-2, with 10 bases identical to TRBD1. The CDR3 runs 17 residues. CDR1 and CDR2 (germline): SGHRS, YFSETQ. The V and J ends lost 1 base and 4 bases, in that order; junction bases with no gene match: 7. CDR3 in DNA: TGCGCCAGCAGCTTGTCTTTCGGGACAGGGGTCACCGGGGAGCTGTTTTTT. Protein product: CASSLSFGTGVTGELFF.

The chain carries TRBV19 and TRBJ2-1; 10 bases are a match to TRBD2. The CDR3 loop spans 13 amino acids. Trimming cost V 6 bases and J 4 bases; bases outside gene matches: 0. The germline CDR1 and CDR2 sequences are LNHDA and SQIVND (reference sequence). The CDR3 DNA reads TGTGCCAGTAGGGGACTAGCGTACAATGAGCAGTTCTTC. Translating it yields CASRGLAYNEQFF.

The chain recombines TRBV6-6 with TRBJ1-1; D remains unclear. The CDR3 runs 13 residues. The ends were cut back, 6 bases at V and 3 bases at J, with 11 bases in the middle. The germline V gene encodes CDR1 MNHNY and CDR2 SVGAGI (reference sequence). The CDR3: CASRSADHTEAFF. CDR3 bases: TGTGCCAGCAGGTCCGCGGATCACACTGAAGCTTTCTTT.

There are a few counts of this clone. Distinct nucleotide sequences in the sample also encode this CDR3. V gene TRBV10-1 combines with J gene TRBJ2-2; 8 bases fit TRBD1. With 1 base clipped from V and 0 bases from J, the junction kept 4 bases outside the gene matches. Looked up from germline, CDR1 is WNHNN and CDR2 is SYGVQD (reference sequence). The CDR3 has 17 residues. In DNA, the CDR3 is TGCGCCAGCAGTGAGTGGGACAGGCCCTCGAACACCGGGGAGCTGTTTTTT. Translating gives CASSEWDRPSNTGELFF.

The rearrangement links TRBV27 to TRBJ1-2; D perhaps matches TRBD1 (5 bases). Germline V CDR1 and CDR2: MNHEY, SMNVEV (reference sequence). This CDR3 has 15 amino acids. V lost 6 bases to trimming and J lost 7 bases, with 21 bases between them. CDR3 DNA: TGTGCCAGCAGCCTCAAACGCGGGACGGGAAGTGGCTACACCTTC. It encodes CASSLKRGTGSGYTF.

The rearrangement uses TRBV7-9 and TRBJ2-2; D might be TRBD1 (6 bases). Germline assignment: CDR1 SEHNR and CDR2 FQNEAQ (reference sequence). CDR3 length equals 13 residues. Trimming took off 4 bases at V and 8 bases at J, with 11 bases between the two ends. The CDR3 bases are TGTGCCAGCAGCTCACAGGGAAGGGGGGAGCTGTTTTTT. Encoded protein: CASSSQGRGELFF.

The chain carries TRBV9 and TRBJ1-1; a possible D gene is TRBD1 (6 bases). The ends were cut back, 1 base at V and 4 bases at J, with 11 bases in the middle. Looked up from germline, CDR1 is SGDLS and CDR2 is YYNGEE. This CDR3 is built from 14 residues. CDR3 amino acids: CASSVQQGSTEAFF. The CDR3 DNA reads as TGTGCCAGCAGCGTACAACAGGGAAGCACTGAAGCTTTCTTT.

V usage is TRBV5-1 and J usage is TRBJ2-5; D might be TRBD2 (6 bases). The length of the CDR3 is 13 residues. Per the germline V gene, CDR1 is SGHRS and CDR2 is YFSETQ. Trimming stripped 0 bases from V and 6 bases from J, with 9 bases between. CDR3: CASSLGLGKTQYF. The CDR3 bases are TGCGCCAGCAGCTTGGGACTAGGGAAGACCCAGTACTTC.

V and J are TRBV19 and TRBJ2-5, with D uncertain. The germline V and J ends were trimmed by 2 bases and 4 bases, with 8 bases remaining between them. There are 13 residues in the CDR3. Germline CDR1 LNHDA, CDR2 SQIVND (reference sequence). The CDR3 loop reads CASSIKAAETQYF. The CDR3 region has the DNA TGTGCCAGTAGTATAAAGGCGGCAGAGACCCAGTACTTC.

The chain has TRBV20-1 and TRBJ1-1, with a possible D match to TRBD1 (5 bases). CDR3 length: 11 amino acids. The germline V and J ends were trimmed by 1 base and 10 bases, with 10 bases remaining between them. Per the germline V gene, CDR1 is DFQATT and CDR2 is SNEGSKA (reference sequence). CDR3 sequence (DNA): TGCAGTGCTAGAGTGGGGGGGGGAGCTTTCTTT. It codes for CSARVGGGAFF.

CDR3 nucleotide sequence: TGCGCCAGCAGCTTCTCACGGGGTGATATGAACACTGAAGCTTTCTTT. Its translation is CASSFSRGDMNTEAFF. The rearrangement uses TRBV5-1 and TRBJ1-1, with D unresolved. V was clipped by 2 bases and J by 0 bases, with 14 bases between them. Germline assignment: CDR1 SGHRS and CDR2 YFSETQ. This CDR3 has 16 residues.

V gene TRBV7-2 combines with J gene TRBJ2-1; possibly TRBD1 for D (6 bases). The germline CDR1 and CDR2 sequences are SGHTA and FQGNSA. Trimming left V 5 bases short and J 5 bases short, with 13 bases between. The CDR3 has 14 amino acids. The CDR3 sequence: CASSADRLHNEQFF. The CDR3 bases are TGTGCCAGCAGCGCTGACAGGCTACACAATGAGCAGTTCTTC.

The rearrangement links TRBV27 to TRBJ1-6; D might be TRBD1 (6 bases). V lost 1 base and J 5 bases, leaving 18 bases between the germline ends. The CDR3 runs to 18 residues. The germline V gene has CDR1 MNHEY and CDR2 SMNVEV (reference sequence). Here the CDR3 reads CASSLFMPPGQHNSPLHF. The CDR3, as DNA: TGTGCCAGCAGTTTATTTATGCCCCCGGGACAACATAATTCACCCCTCCACTTT.

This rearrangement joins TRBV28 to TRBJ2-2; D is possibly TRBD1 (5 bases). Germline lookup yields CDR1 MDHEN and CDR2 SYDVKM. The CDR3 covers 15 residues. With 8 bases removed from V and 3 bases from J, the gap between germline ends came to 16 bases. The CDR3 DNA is TGTGCCAGCTCTTCCAGGGTGTGGGACACCGGGGAGCTGTTTTTT. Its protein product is CASSSRVWDTGELFF.

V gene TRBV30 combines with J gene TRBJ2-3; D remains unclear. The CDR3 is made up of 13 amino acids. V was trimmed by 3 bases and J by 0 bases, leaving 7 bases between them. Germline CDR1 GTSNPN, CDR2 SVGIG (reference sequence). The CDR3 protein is CAWSPSSTDTQYF. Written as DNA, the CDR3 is TGTGCCTGGAGCCCGAGTAGCACAGATACGCAGTATTTT. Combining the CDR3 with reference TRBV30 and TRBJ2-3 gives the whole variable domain SQTIHQWPATLVQPVGSPLSLECTVEGTSNPNLYWYRQAAGRGLQLLFYSVGIGQISSEVPQNLSASRPQDRQFILSSKKLLLSDSGFYLCAWSPSSTDTQYFGPGTRLTVL.

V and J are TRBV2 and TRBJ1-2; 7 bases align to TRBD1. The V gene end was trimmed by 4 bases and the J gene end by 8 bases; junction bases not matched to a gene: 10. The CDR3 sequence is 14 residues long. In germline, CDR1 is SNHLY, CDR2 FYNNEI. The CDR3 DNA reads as TGTGCCAGCAGTGCCGACAGGGACCCGCGGGGCTACACCTTC. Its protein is CASSADRDPRGYTF.

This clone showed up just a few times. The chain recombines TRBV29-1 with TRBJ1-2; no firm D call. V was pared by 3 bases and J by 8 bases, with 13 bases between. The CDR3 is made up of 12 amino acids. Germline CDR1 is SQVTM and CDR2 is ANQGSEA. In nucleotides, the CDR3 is TGCAGCGTTGATGGGCCTCGAAAAGGCTACACCTTC. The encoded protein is CSVDGPRKGYTF.